This TCR beta chain is drawn from a study of tumor-infiltrating lymphocytes in primary liver carcinoma. The investigators made TCR beta cDNA from 400 to 500 ng total RNA, using a constant-region primer. TCR beta libraries came from three nested multiplex PCR rounds using slightly modified ARM-PCR. For around 10 cycles apiece, the opening two PCR rounds ran with TRBV1-TRBV30 forward primers and a C-beta reverse primer. Using its own MiXCR run on the multiplex PCR reads, TCRdb lists one record per CDR3 protein. This sample has about 310,000 distinct CDR3 sequences, with 50% to 70% found just once. Losses at the gene ends were 6 bases for V and 6 bases for J; bases not matched to a gene: 6. The germline V gene has CDR1 MNHNS and CDR2 SASEGT. The CDR3 totals 13 residues. Germline DNA was extracted too, while blood RNA derived from unsorted whole blood. This clonotype has ten or more counts.

The sample consisted of peripheral blood. The rearrangement links TRBV6-1 to TRBJ2-7, with 9 bases aligning to TRBD2. The source of this sequence is a man aged 35-49 years with primary liver carcinoma and hepatitis B virus infection. CDR3 amino acids: CASRVAGAFEQYF. In nucleotides, the CDR3 is TGTGCCAGCAGAGTAGCGGGAGCGTTCGAGCAGTACTTC.